This T cell receptor beta chain comes out of a study of Tregs in tolerant kidney transplant recipients. General observations from the study: Few patients were studied, so findings need validation in larger groups.

For this clone: Its antigen is unknown.

TCRdb's table, derived via immunoSEQ multiplex PCR, lists solely in-frame clones and lacks some. Of about 94,000 clones in the sample, 93% are singletons; the top ten hold approximately 0.48%. Thawed PBMCs were FACS-sorted into unstimulated CD4+CD25+CD127- regulatory T cells, CD4+CD25- non-regulatory cells, CD4 and CD8 cells. The TCR was taken from a human donor who received a combined kidney and bone marrow transplant. The material sequenced was CD4+ T cells from blood, taken before the transplant.

The chain's CDR3 is CASSLPGQGTTGELFF. The CDR3, as DNA: TGTGCCAGCAGCCTACCGGGACAGGGGACCACCGGGGAGCTGTTTTTT. The V and J genes are TRBV7-2 and TRBJ2-2; 10 bases agree with TRBD1. The ends lost 5 bases at V and 4 bases at J; junction bases unmatched: 7. This CDR3 is 16 amino acids long. CDR1 SGHTA and CDR2 FQGNSA come from the germline V gene.